This T cell receptor (beta chain) stems from a study of molecular identifiers for immune sequencing clone quantification. One entry per CDR3 protein results from TCRdb running MiXCR on the PCR reads. The repertoire includes over 600,000 distinct CDR3 sequences, just under 20% of them detected once, and approximately 0.9% sits in the top ten. Trimming removed 4 bases from V and 4 bases from J; junction bases left unmatched: 9. The CDR3 is made up of 15 amino acids. CDR1 is SEHNR, CDR2 FQNEAQ, per germline (reference sequence). Preparation of naive CD8 libraries involved 20,000 to 1,000,000 sorted cells and 10%, 30% or 50% RNA. Ten or more counts support this clonotype.

Sequenced sample: naive CD8+ T cells from blood, with Jurkat cell RNA spiked in. Subset indicated: FACS-sorted CD8+CD4-CCR7+CD45RA+ naive T cells. The sequence was obtained from a human donor in good health. Some libraries in this study had Jurkat cell RNA spiked in. This chain links TRBV7-9 with TRBJ2-5; 7 nucleotides match TRBD2. The CDR3 DNA reads as TGTGCCAGCAGCTCAAAAGGAGGCGGGAGAGAGACCCAGTACTTC. It specifies CASSSKGGGRETQYF.